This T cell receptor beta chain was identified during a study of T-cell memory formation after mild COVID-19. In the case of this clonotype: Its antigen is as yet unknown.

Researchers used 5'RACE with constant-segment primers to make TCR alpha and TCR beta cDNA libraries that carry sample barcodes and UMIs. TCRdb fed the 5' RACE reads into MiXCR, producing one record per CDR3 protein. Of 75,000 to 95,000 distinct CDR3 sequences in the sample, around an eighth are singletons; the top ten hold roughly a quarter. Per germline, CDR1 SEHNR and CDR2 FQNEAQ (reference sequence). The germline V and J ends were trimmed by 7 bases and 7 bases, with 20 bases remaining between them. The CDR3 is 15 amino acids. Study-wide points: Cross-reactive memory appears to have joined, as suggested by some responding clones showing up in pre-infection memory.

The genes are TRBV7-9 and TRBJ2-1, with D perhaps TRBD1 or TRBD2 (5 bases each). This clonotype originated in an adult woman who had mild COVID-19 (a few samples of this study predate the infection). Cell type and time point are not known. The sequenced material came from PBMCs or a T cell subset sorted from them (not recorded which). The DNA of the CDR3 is TGTGCCAGCACTCCGGGACCTCCAGCCCCGAATGAGCAGTTCTTC. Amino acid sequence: CASTPGPPAPNEQFF.